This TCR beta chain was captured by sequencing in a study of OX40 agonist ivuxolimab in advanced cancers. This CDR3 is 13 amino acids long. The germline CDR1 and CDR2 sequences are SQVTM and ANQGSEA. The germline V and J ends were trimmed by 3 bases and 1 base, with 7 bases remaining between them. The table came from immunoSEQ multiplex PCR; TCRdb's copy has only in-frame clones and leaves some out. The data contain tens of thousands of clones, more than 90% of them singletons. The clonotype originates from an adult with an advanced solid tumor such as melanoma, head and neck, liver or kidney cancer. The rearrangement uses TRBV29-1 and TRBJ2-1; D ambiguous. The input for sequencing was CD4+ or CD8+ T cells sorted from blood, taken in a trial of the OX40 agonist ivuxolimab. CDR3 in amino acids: CSVDTVSYNEQFF. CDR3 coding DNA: TGCAGCGTTGATACGGTTTCCTACAATGAGCAGTTCTTC.